This passage covers 32 T cell receptor beta chains from one sample sequenced in a study of cytomegalovirus exposure and HLA in healthy donors. The study ran its PCR with 60 Vbeta and 13 Jbeta primers. Method: immunoSEQ multiplex PCR; TCRdb's copy keeps in-frame clones and lacks some. The table lists 150,000 to 200,000 clones, 77% of them singletons. The specimen was PBMCs. The receptors derive from a woman under 40 in good health and CMV-seronegative.

The CDR3 nucleotides read TGTGCCAGCAGGGGGGGAAATCAGCCCCAGCATTTT. Its translation is CASRGGNQPQHF. This chain uses TRBV25-1 with TRBJ1-5, with D possibly being TRBD1 (5 bases). The length of the CDR3 is 12 residues. Deletions cut 6 bases from V and 4 bases from J, with 7 bases between. CDR1 and CDR2 from the germline V gene are MGHDK and SYGVNS.

The table lists this clone with a few counts. The chain is built from TRBV4-2 and TRBJ1-2; 7 bases map to TRBD1. This CDR3 contains 15 residues. V was clipped by 1 base and J by 7 bases; unmatched bases: 9. Germline loops: CDR1 LGHNA, CDR2 YNFKEQ. Here the CDR3 DNA reads TGTGCCAGCAGCCAAGCCCCCGACAGGGCTGGTGGCTACACCTTC. Translated: CASSQAPDRAGGYTF.

The gene calls are TRBV2 and TRBJ1-1, with D perhaps TRBD1 (5 bases). This CDR3 contains 14 residues. With 4 bases removed from V and 0 bases from J, the gap between germline ends came to 9 bases. CDR1 is SNHLY and CDR2 is FYNNEI in the germline V gene. This CDR3 reads CASSAGNLNTEAFF. The CDR3 nucleotides read TGTGCCAGCAGTGCAGGGAATCTGAACACTGAAGCTTTCTTT.

The chain has TRBV7-3 and TRBJ1-1; 8 nucleotides match TRBD1. Germline V gene data show CDR1 as SGHTA and CDR2 as FQGTGA. Trimming cost V 6 bases and J 1 base; bases outside gene matches: 7. CDR3 length: 15 residues. DNA for the CDR3: TGTGCCAGCAGACTATCAGGGGGCGGGAACACTGAAGCTTTCTTT. Protein product: CASRLSGGGNTEAFF.

The chain carries TRBV9 and TRBJ2-2, with a possible D match to TRBD1 (5 bases). This CDR3 contains 15 residues. The germline CDR1 and CDR2 sequences are SGDLS and YYNGEE. V was trimmed by 0 bases and J by 2 bases, leaving 8 bases between them. CDR3: CASSVVGLNTGELFF. The CDR3 DNA reads TGTGCCAGCAGCGTAGTGGGGCTCAACACCGGGGAGCTGTTTTTT.

This rearrangement joins TRBV10-3 to TRBJ1-2, with D maybe TRBD1 (5 bases). There are 15 residues in the CDR3. Germline V gene sequence: CDR1 ENHRY, CDR2 SYGVKD. The V gene lost 7 bases and the J gene lost 0 bases, with 15 bases spanning the gap. CDR3 region: CAITGDSASNYGYTF. Here the CDR3 DNA reads TGTGCCATCACAGGAGACAGCGCGTCTAACTATGGCTACACCTTC.

The chain links TRBV7-9 to TRBJ1-3; the match to TRBD1 covers 7 bases. The CDR3 length is 16 residues. After removal of 2 bases from V and 6 bases from J, the junction contained 10 bases not matched to a gene. Germline V lookup: CDR1 SEHNR, CDR2 FQNEAQ (reference sequence). This CDR3 reads CASSLQGGPNINTIYF. The CDR3 DNA sequence: TGTGCCAGCAGCTTACAAGGGGGCCCTAATATAAACACCATATATTTT.

The CDR3 protein is CASSRQPYSNQPQHF. The CDR3 region has the DNA TGTGCCAGCAGCCGACAGCCCTATAGCAATCAGCCCCAGCATTTT. The chain is built from TRBV5-6 and TRBJ1-5; D is possibly TRBD1 (5 bases). CDR3 size: 15 residues. Germline loops: CDR1 SGHDT, CDR2 YYEEEE. V gave up 4 bases and J gave up 0 bases, with 11 bases separating them.

The chain uses TRBV4-2 and TRBJ1-6, with 8 bases matching TRBD1. This CDR3 is 19 amino acids long. Per germline, CDR1 LGHNA and CDR2 YNFKEQ. V trimming: 1 base; J trimming: 1 base; junction bases outside the gene matches: 9. CDR3 sequence reads: CASSQAHTGGRSYNSPLHF. The CDR3 nucleotides read TGTGCCAGCAGCCAAGCCCACACAGGGGGAAGGTCCTATAATTCACCCCTCCACTTT.

This sequence joins TRBV7-6 and TRBJ1-1, with 7 bases matching TRBD1. V gave up 7 bases and J gave up 4 bases; unmatched junction bases: 6. The CDR3 runs to 13 residues. CDR1 and CDR2 (germline): SGHVS, FNYEAQ. The CDR3 sequence: CASTSTGLTEAFF. The DNA of the CDR3 is TGTGCCAGCACCTCGACAGGGCTCACTGAAGCTTTCTTT. The full variable domain, rest sourced from reference TRBV7-6 and TRBJ1-1, is GAGVSQSPRYKVTKRGQDVALRCDPISGHVSLYWYRQALGQGPEFLTYFNYEAQQDKSGLPNDRFSAERPEGSISTLTIQRTEQRDSAMYRCASTSTGLTEAFFGQGTRLTVV.

This clone was seen a few times. The chain joins TRBV7-8 to TRBJ2-5; D possibly corresponds to TRBD2 (6 bases). V dropped 2 bases and J dropped 2 bases, with 12 bases sitting between them. Germline V gives CDR1 SGHVS, CDR2 FQNEAQ. CDR3 size: 15 residues. The CDR3 protein is CASSLLSGGQETQYF. The CDR3, as DNA: TGTGCCAGCAGCTTACTTAGCGGTGGACAAGAGACCCAGTACTTC.

In this sample, this clone turned up a few times. The gene calls are TRBV9 and TRBJ1-1; perhaps TRBD1 as D (5 bases). The CDR3 covers 14 residues. Trimming removed 4 bases at V and 5 bases at J, with 15 bases between. Germline assignment: CDR1 SGDLS and CDR2 YYNGEE. The CDR3 spells CASSPRSEGTEAFF. Here the CDR3 DNA reads TGTGCCAGCAGCCCCAGGTCGGAGGGGACTGAAGCTTTCTTT.

The chain uses TRBV2 and TRBJ1-2; D perhaps matches TRBD1 (5 bases). The CDR3 runs to 16 residues. Trimming took off 8 bases at V and 2 bases at J, with 21 bases between the two ends. Germline V CDR1 and CDR2: SNHLY, FYNNEI. The CDR3 sequence is CASFGPSRVENYGYTF. The CDR3 nucleotides are TGTGCCAGCTTTGGTCCCTCCAGGGTTGAAAACTATGGCTACACCTTC.

The chain recombines TRBV5-4 with TRBJ1-2, with D possibly being TRBD1 (6 bases). The length of the CDR3 is 13 residues. Between the trimmed V and J ends, which lost 5 bases and 4 bases, there was a span of 12 bases. CDR1 is SGHNT, CDR2 YYREEE, per germline (reference sequence). CDR3 bases: TGTGCCAGCAGGGCTACAGGGATCTATGGCTACACCTTC. Translating gives CASRATGIYGYTF.

The chain uses TRBV30 and TRBJ2-4; D might be TRBD2 (6 bases). V was pared by 0 bases and J by 1 base, with 10 bases between. The germline V gene encodes CDR1 GTSNPN and CDR2 SVGIG (reference sequence). CDR3 size: 15 residues. The chain's CDR3 is CAWSVLGGAKNIQYF. DNA for the CDR3: TGTGCCTGGAGTGTACTTGGGGGGGCCAAAAACATTCAGTACTTC.

V is TRBV7-2 and J is TRBJ2-1; the match to TRBD2 covers 9 bases. The CDR3 is 15 amino acids. Germline CDR1 SGHTA, CDR2 FQGNSA. V shed 5 bases, J shed 4 bases, and the junction held 6 bases outside the gene matches. This CDR3 is CASSRTSALYNEQFF. The CDR3, as DNA: TGTGCCAGCAGCCGGACTAGCGCCTTATACAATGAGCAGTTCTTC.

The chain has TRBV5-1 and TRBJ2-7, with 9 bases lining up with TRBD2. Germline CDR1 is SGHRS and CDR2 is YFSETQ. The CDR3 runs 15 residues. V lost 0 bases and J lost 3; bases outside the gene matches: 4. The CDR3 DNA sequence: TGCGCCAGCAGCTTGGGTAGCGGGGGTCTCTACGAGCAGTACTTC. This codes for CASSLGSGGLYEQYF.

V is TRBV29-1 and J is TRBJ1-1, with D possibly TRBD1 on 5 matching bases. The length of the CDR3 is 13 residues. Per germline, CDR1 SQVTM and CDR2 ANQGSEA. The V end was cut by 3 bases, the J end by 3 bases, with 11 bases between. The CDR3 nucleotides read TGCAGCGTTGAGTGGGGGGGGGACACTGAAGCTTTCTTT. As protein: CSVEWGGDTEAFF.

J is TRBJ2-3 and V is TRBV29-1; 8 nucleotides match TRBD2. This CDR3 is built from 18 residues. CDR1 and CDR2 from the germline V gene are SQVTM and ANQGSEA. V was clipped by 4 bases and J by 4 bases; unmatched bases: 19. Written as DNA, the CDR3 is TGCAGCGTTGTAGGGACTCCAATGAGCAGCGGGGGCCCAGATACGCAGTATTTT. It encodes CSVVGTPMSSGGPDTQYF.

The chain links TRBV28 to TRBJ1-5; D unresolved. Trimming left V 6 bases short and J 0 bases short, with 6 bases between. The CDR3 has 13 amino acids. Germline V lookup: CDR1 MDHEN, CDR2 SYDVKM. This CDR3 reads CASRSFSNQPQHF. The CDR3 nucleotides read TGTGCCAGCAGGTCCTTTAGCAATCAGCCCCAGCATTTT.

The sample holds a few counts of this clone. The chain is built from TRBV5-4 and TRBJ2-3; possible D gene TRBD2, 6 bases. Germline V lookup: CDR1 SGHNT, CDR2 YYREEE (reference sequence). The CDR3 is 15 residues long. Between the trimmed V and J ends, which lost 0 bases and 1 base, there was a span of 9 bases. Here the CDR3 reads CASSLGAGRTDTQYF. As DNA, the CDR3 is TGTGCCAGCAGCTTGGGGGCGGGGCGCACAGATACGCAGTATTTT.

The chain is built from TRBV7-3 and TRBJ2-1; tentatively, D is TRBD1 (6 bases). CDR3 length: 13 amino acids. Germline V gene sequence: CDR1 SGHTA, CDR2 FQGTGA. V was trimmed by 4 bases and J by 4 bases, leaving 8 bases between them. The CDR3: CASSSGQYNEQFF. The CDR3 coding sequence is TGTGCCAGCAGCTCAGGACAGTACAATGAGCAGTTCTTC.

In its sample, this clone was seen once. The V gene is TRBV2, the J gene TRBJ1-5, with TRBD1 as a possible D gene (6 bases). The V gene's germline CDR1 is SNHLY and CDR2 FYNNEI. V was pared by 8 bases and J by 12 bases, with 14 bases between. The CDR3 is 11 residues long. The CDR3 DNA reads as TGTGCCAGCGCGGGGGGGGCCCACCAGCATTTT. Translating it yields CASAGGAHQHF.

The chain couples TRBV5-1 to TRBJ1-4, with a possible D match to TRBD1 (6 bases). Germline-derived CDR1 and CDR2 are SGHRS and YFSETQ. The CDR3 runs 15 residues. V lost 2 bases and J 5 bases, leaving 13 bases between the germline ends. CDR3 sequence reads: CASSFGTGRNEKLFF. CDR3 sequence (DNA): TGCGCCAGCAGCTTCGGAACAGGGAGAAATGAAAAACTGTTTTTT.

The chain employs TRBV10-3 and TRBJ2-3; weak D call: TRBD2 (5 bases). The CDR3 length is 12 residues. Trimming shortened V by 9 bases and J by 0 bases, and 7 bases separated the two germline ends. Germline V gene lookup returns CDR1 ENHRY and CDR2 SYGVKD. The CDR3 DNA reads as TGTGCCATAGGACTGAGCACAGATACGCAGTATTTT. Translating gives CAIGLSTDTQYF.

The chain has TRBV9 and TRBJ2-5; perhaps TRBD2 as D (7 bases). This CDR3 region has 16 residues. Per the germline V gene, CDR1 is SGDLS and CDR2 is YYNGEE. The V end lost 0 bases, the J end lost 4 bases, and 16 bases lay between the germline ends. CDR3 nucleotides: TGTGCCAGCAGCGTAGCCCCAGCGGGACAAGGAGAGACCCAGTACTTC. The encoded protein is CASSVAPAGQGETQYF.

This clone is a singleton in its sample. J is TRBJ2-1 and V is TRBV5-1; 9 bases fit TRBD2. V trimming: 4 bases; J trimming: 3 bases; junction bases outside the gene matches: 8. CDR1 and CDR2 from the germline V gene are SGHRS and YFSETQ. CDR3 size: 16 residues. CDR3 sequence: CASSTTLAGNYNEQFF. CDR3 DNA sequence: TGCGCCAGCAGCACCACCCTAGCGGGAAACTACAATGAGCAGTTCTTC. Variable domain in full (rest from reference TRBV5-1 and TRBJ2-1): KAGVTQTPRYLIKTRGQQVTLSCSPISGHRSVSWYQQTPGQGLQFLFEYFSETQRNKGNFPGRFSGRQFSNSRSEMNVSTLELGDSALYLCASSTTLAGNYNEQFFGPGTRLTVL.

The rearrangement uses TRBV7-3 and TRBJ2-3, with 7 positions matching TRBD2. Looked up from germline, CDR1 is SGHTA and CDR2 is FQGTGA. After removal of 4 bases from V and 5 bases from J, the junction contained 6 bases not matched to a gene. The CDR3 is 14 amino acids. CDR3 sequence (DNA): TGTGCCAGCAGCTCCGGACTAGGAAAAGATACGCAGTATTTT. Translating it yields CASSSGLGKDTQYF.

The rearrangement joins TRBV27 to TRBJ2-7; TRBD1 matches at 9 bases. Germline V CDR1 and CDR2: MNHEY, SMNVEV (reference sequence). The V segment lost 3 bases and the J segment 3 bases; nucleotides outside the gene matches: 3. The CDR3 loop spans 14 amino acids. The CDR3 spells CASSLDRGSYEQYF. For the CDR3, the DNA is TGTGCCAGCAGTTTGGACAGGGGTAGCTACGAGCAGTACTTC.

The chain couples TRBV29-1 to TRBJ2-5; 9 nucleotides align to TRBD1. TRBJ2-7 explains the end of the DNA better; the J call may be wrong. This CDR3 comprises 15 residues. Germline CDR1 SQVTM, CDR2 ANQGSEA. The CDR3 DNA reads as TGCAGCGTTGATGCGACCGGGACAGGGAGTGGCGAGCAGTACTTC. Translating it yields CSVDATGTGSGEQYF.

V and J are TRBV5-8 and TRBJ1-1; no clear D gene. CDR3 length: 14 residues. V was shortened by 6 bases and J by 1 base, with 13 bases between the two germline ends. Germline V gives CDR1 SGHTS, CDR2 YDEGEE. The CDR3 is CASKYQARNTEAFF. Here the CDR3 DNA reads TGTGCCAGCAAATACCAGGCTCGGAACACTGAAGCTTTCTTT.

The chain is built from TRBV4-1 and TRBJ2-7; D might be TRBD2 (7 bases). V lost 0 bases, J lost 3 bases, and 12 bases lay in between. The CDR3 consists of 15 residues. CDR1 and CDR2 from the germline V gene are MGHRA and YSYEKL. CDR3 residues: CASSQEGGRFYEQYF. DNA for the CDR3: TGCGCCAGCAGCCAAGAGGGGGGGCGCTTCTACGAGCAGTACTTC.